The present entry profiles one TCR beta chain with its context. The antigen is undetermined. The sequence runs out 3 residues before the end of the CDR3; the remainder is reconstructed from the germline J gene. Trimming removed 1 base at V and 0 bases at J, with 7 bases between. The CDR3 is made up of 15 amino acids. CDR1 and CDR2 from the germline V gene are MNHNS and SASEGT. This sample was taken from a study of T cell clonality in common variable immunodeficiency. Overall study results and limits: Reportedly, TCR beta sequences from common variable immunodeficiency showed fewer deletions and N-nucleotide insertions. CVID subjects had higher TCRbeta clonality than healthy controls, most marked in about a third.

CVID subjects had received replacement immunoglobulin for at least one year. CVID subjects were neither ill nor on immunomodulatory or immunosuppressive medication at sampling. The protocol was immunoSEQ multiplex PCR, while the TCRdb copy is restricted to in-frame clones and leaves out a portion. The sample holds around 16,000 clones, and no clone turns up only once. The rearrangement joins TRBV6-1 to TRBJ1-5, with D uncertain. The receptor was isolated from a human donor with common variable immunodeficiency. The material sequenced was peripheral blood mononuclear cells. CDR3 protein: CASSEGLHSNQPQHF. CDR3 DNA, as far as it was read: TGTGCCAGCAGTGAAGGACTGCATAGCAATCAGCCC.